Below, one T cell receptor (beta chain) is given with its context. This entry belongs to a study of blood T cell repertoires in COVID-19. Using immunoSEQ multiplex PCR, the repertoire was profiled, and TCRdb retains in-frame clones only, with some absent. Of 250,000 to 300,000 clones listed, about 86% are singletons. The study assigned cohorts using participant-reported clinical history. From germline, CDR1 is MGHRA and CDR2 YSYEKL. The CDR3 contains 17 residues. V lost 1 base to trimming and J lost 1 base; unmatched junction nucleotides: 8. The TCR was taken from a man in his fifties who had recovered from COVID-19. The V and J genes are TRBV4-1 and TRBJ2-5; 8 bases map to TRBD2. The sample consisted of PBMCs or T cells enriched from blood (not recorded which). In DNA form, the CDR3 reads TGCGCCAGCAGCCAAGTTTCTGGCGGGAGGACCCAAGAGACCCAGTACTTC. Its protein product is CASSQVSGGRTQETQYF.